This TCR beta chain was sequenced in a study of cytomegalovirus exposure and HLA in healthy donors. Overall study results and limits: Reports credit the classifier with highly specific, highly sensitive diagnosis of cytomegalovirus status.

Points on this clone: Antigen: not known.

The V gene's germline CDR1 is MGHRA and CDR2 YSYEKL. The CDR3 contains 13 residues. V was trimmed by 1 base and J by 8 bases, leaving 9 bases between them. Produced via immunoSEQ multiplex PCR; TCRdb's table is partial and in-frame only. The table shows 150,000 to 200,000 clones, with 85% occurring only once. The V gene is TRBV4-1, the J gene TRBJ2-1; D ambiguous. This receptor was obtained from a man younger than 35 in good health and CMV-seropositive. The specimen was PBMCs. For the CDR3, the DNA is TGCGCCAGCAGCCAAGTCGCGCCTGATGAGCAGTTCTTC. Its protein product is CASSQVAPDEQFF.